Listed here are 2 T cell receptor beta chains from one sample, sequenced in a study of T cell responses to AZD1222 COVID-19 vaccine. Using immunoSEQ multiplex PCR, the repertoire was profiled, and TCRdb retains in-frame clones only, with some absent. The sample lists 150,000 to 200,000 clones, 93% occurring once. Sequenced here: peripheral blood, sampled on day 0 of AZD1222 vaccination. The receptors stem from an adult in good health.

This chain links TRBV5-1 with TRBJ2-1; 13 bases fit TRBD2. Trimming removed 0 bases from V and 4 bases from J; junction bases left unmatched: 10. Germline CDR1 is SGHRS and CDR2 is YFSETQ. This CDR3 contains 19 residues. The CDR3 here is CASSLVGLAGSGAYNEQFF. CDR3 bases: TGCGCCAGCAGCTTGGTGGGACTAGCGGGATCCGGGGCTTACAATGAGCAGTTCTTC.

The chain has TRBV5-6 and TRBJ2-1, with D possibly matching TRBD1 (6 bases). Germline-derived CDR1 and CDR2 are SGHDT and YYEEEE. This CDR3 contains 13 residues. The V and J ends lost 1 base and 7 bases respectively, with 9 bases between them. The CDR3 loop reads CASSLNRANEQFF. Written as DNA, the CDR3 is TGTGCCAGCAGCTTGAACAGGGCAAATGAGCAGTTCTTC.